These 22 T cell receptor beta chains were all obtained from the same sample, sequenced in a study of blood T cell repertoires in COVID-19. Here immunoSEQ multiplex PCR was the method, and the copy in TCRdb shows in-frame clones only, minus some. The sample holds more than 200,000 clones, roughly three quarters seen once. Material for sequencing was peripheral blood. These receptors were obtained from a middle-aged woman with active or convalescent COVID-19.

The V gene is TRBV5-1, the J gene TRBJ2-2, with TRBD1 matching 9 bases. J lost 9 bases, V lost 2 bases, and 8 bases had no gene match. CDR3 size: 15 residues. Germline-derived CDR1 and CDR2 are SGHRS and YFSETQ. The CDR3 is CASSFGQGWARELFF. The CDR3 region has the DNA TGCGCCAGCAGCTTTGGACAGGGGTGGGCCCGGGAGCTGTTTTTT.

The V gene is TRBV5-4, the J gene TRBJ2-3; TRBD2 aligns across 12 bases. This CDR3 region has 18 residues. Germline assignment: CDR1 SGHNT and CDR2 YYREEE (reference sequence). With 4 bases clipped from V and 4 bases from J, the junction kept 13 bases outside the gene matches. The CDR3 DNA sequence: TGTGCCAGCAGCATAAAAAGGGCTAGCGGGGGGGCCGCAGATACGCAGTATTTT. Translating gives CASSIKRASGGAADTQYF.

This clone showed up just a few times. This chain links TRBV18 with TRBJ1-2, with 7 bases that match TRBD1. The CDR3 contains 13 residues. V lost 4 bases to trimming and J lost 2 bases; unmatched junction nucleotides: 1. In germline, CDR1 is KGHSH, CDR2 LQKENI. The CDR3: CASSLGQNYGYTF. The CDR3 DNA sequence: TGTGCCAGCTCACTGGGACAGAACTATGGCTACACCTTC.

This clone was observed a single time. The rearrangement uses TRBV3-1 (or the pseudogene TRBV3-2) and TRBJ1-3; weak D call: TRBD1 (6 bases). CDR3 size: 13 residues. CDR1 is LGHDT, CDR2 YNNKEL, per germline (reference sequence). Trimming pared 7 bases from V and 1 base from J, leaving 8 bases between. The CDR3 nucleotides are TGTGCCAGCAACACAGGGTCTGGAAACACCATATATTTT. This gives the protein CASNTGSGNTIYF.

The J gene is TRBJ1-1, the V gene TRBV18, with TRBD1 as a possible D gene (5 bases). The CDR3 runs 17 residues. Trimming removed 3 bases from V and 3 bases from J, with 20 bases in between. The germline V gene has CDR1 KGHSH and CDR2 LQKENI. For the CDR3, the DNA is TGTGCCAGCTCACCCTGGCAGTCATCGCGGGGGGACACTGAAGCTTTCTTT. Its translation: CASSPWQSSRGDTEAFF.

This clone was found many times. The chain uses TRBV6-5 and TRBJ2-3; D perhaps matches TRBD2 (5 bases). Trimming cost V 7 bases and J 3 bases, with 8 bases left between them. Germline V CDR1 and CDR2: MNHEY, SVGAGI. The CDR3 totals 12 residues. CDR3 nucleotide sequence: TGTGCCAGCATAACGGGGACAGATACGCAGTATTTT. Its translation: CASITGTDTQYF.

The chain uses TRBV28 and TRBJ2-7, with 8 bases identical to TRBD1. V lost 4 bases and J lost 1; bases outside the gene matches: 9. The germline V gene has CDR1 MDHEN and CDR2 SYDVKM. This CDR3 has 16 residues. DNA for the CDR3: TGTGCCAGCAGTTACCCTCGGACAGGGTATTCCTACGAGCAGTACTTC. Translated: CASSYPRTGYSYEQYF.

The chain has TRBV5-4 and TRBJ2-3; D is uncertain. V was pared by 3 bases and J by 1 base, with 6 bases between. This CDR3 is 13 amino acids long. In germline, CDR1 is SGHNT, CDR2 YYREEE (reference sequence). The CDR3 region has the DNA TGTGCCAGCAGCTCAACTGGCACAGATACGCAGTATTTT. Translating gives CASSSTGTDTQYF.

This chain uses TRBV7-7 with TRBJ2-3; 7 nucleotides match TRBD1. Germline lookup yields CDR1 SSHAT and CDR2 FNYEAQ (reference sequence). The CDR3 is 14 residues long. J lost 1 base, V lost 4 bases, and 2 bases had no gene match. This chain's CDR3 is CASSSQGGTDTQYF. CDR3 DNA: TGTGCCAGCAGCTCGCAGGGGGGCACAGATACGCAGTATTTT. The full variable domain, with the rest looked up from reference TRBV7-7 and TRBJ2-3, is GAGVSQSPRYKVTKRGQDVTLRCDPISSHATLYWYQQALGQGPEFLTYFNYEAQPDKSGLPSDRFSAERPEGSISTLTIQRTEQRDSAMYRCASSSQGGTDTQYFGPGTRLTVL.

The rearrangement joins TRBV28 to TRBJ1-1; TRBD1 aligns across 10 bases. The length of the CDR3 is 17 residues. After removal of 6 bases from V and 1 base from J, the junction contained 11 bases not matched to a gene. Germline-derived CDR1 and CDR2 are MDHEN and SYDVKM. CDR3 sequence: CASSSARTGGTNTEAFF. The CDR3 DNA follows: TGTGCCAGCAGCTCCGCGCGGACAGGGGGGACGAACACTGAAGCTTTCTTT.

This clone was detected only once. The J gene is TRBJ1-2, the V gene TRBV2; D is possibly TRBD1 (5 bases). The CDR3 totals 15 residues. V gave up 0 bases and J gave up 5 bases, with 13 bases separating them. Germline V gene sequence: CDR1 SNHLY, CDR2 FYNNEI. Written as DNA, the CDR3 is TGTGCCAGCAGTGAAGCAGACAGTACCAAGTATGGCTACACCTTC. Encoded protein: CASSEADSTKYGYTF.

This clone was detected ten times or more. The chain employs TRBV10-3 and TRBJ1-1, with D hard to call. V was trimmed by 10 bases and J by 4 bases, leaving 13 bases between them. Germline V gives CDR1 ENHRY, CDR2 SYGVKD. The CDR3 length is 12 residues. The CDR3 nucleotides read TGTGCCACCCTGGGCCCAGGCACTGAAGCTTTCTTT. Its translation: CATLGPGTEAFF.

J is TRBJ1-1 and V is TRBV7-2, with 7 bases fitting TRBD1. J gave up 5 bases and V 6 bases, and 12 bases lay outside the gene matches. This CDR3 spans 15 amino acids. CDR1 is SGHTA and CDR2 is FQGNSA in the germline V gene. CDR3: CASSKGGAGSTEAFF. CDR3 DNA sequence: TGTGCCAGCAGTAAAGGGGGCGCGGGGTCAACTGAAGCTTTCTTT.

The V and J genes are TRBV19 and TRBJ1-4; D is unclear. The CDR3 has 13 residues. CDR1 and CDR2 (germline): LNHDA, SQIVND (reference sequence). V was cut by 5 bases and J by 6 bases, with 10 bases left in between. The CDR3 sequence: CASSDKADEKLFF. The CDR3 coding sequence is TGTGCCAGTAGTGACAAAGCCGATGAAAAACTGTTTTTT.

The rearrangement uses TRBV2 and TRBJ2-2, with 15 bases matching TRBD2. J was trimmed by 4 bases and V by 6 bases; bases with no gene match: 0. Germline V gives CDR1 SNHLY, CDR2 FYNNEI. The CDR3 spans 15 residues. Here the CDR3 reads CASRGLAGGTGELFF. The CDR3 DNA follows: TGTGCCAGCAGGGGACTAGCGGGAGGCACCGGGGAGCTGTTTTTT.

V and J are TRBV3-1 (or the pseudogene TRBV3-2) and TRBJ1-2; 7 nucleotides match TRBD1. CDR1 and CDR2 (germline): LGHDT, YNNKEL (reference sequence). CDR3 size: 14 residues. J gave up 8 bases and V 1 base, and 7 bases lay outside the gene matches. The CDR3 is CASSQVTGQGGYTF. For the CDR3, the DNA is TGTGCCAGCAGCCAAGTGACAGGGCAAGGCGGCTACACCTTC.

The table lists this clone with a few counts. The chain employs TRBV9 and TRBJ1-6, with D unclear. The CDR3 length is 15 residues. The V end lost 0 bases, the J end lost 5 bases, and 9 bases lay between the germline ends. The V gene's germline CDR1 is SGDLS and CDR2 YYNGEE. The CDR3 reads CASSVGNRDNSPLHF. In nucleotides, the CDR3 is TGTGCCAGCAGCGTAGGTAACAGAGATAATTCACCCCTCCACTTT.

V usage is TRBV11-1 and J usage is TRBJ2-1, with 9 bases identical to TRBD2. The germline V gene encodes CDR1 SGHAT and CDR2 FQDESV (reference sequence). This CDR3 comprises 13 residues. J lost 7 bases, V lost 8 bases, and 6 bases had no gene match. In DNA, the CDR3 is TGTGCCAGCGGGAGCGGGGGGCCGAATGAGCAGTTCTTC. Translated: CASGSGGPNEQFF. Filled out from reference TRBV11-1 and TRBJ2-1, the complete variable domain reads EAEVAQSPRYKITEKSQAVAFWCDPISGHATLYWYRQILGQGPELLVQFQDESVVDDSQLPKDRFSAERLKGVDSTLKIQPAELGDSAMYLCASGSGGPNEQFFGPGTRLTVL.

The J gene is TRBJ2-5, the V gene TRBV3-1 (or the pseudogene TRBV3-2); the D gene is possibly TRBD1 (5 bases). The ends were cut back, 4 bases at V and 4 bases at J, with 19 bases in the middle. The CDR3 spans 16 residues. Germline CDR1 reads LGHDT; CDR2 reads YNNKEL (reference sequence). CDR3 nucleotides: TGTGCCAGCAGCCCATCAGCCCTGGGGCCGGGAGAGACCCAGTACTTC. Its translation: CASSPSALGPGETQYF.

This rearrangement joins TRBV19 to TRBJ2-2, with D tentatively TRBD1 (6 bases). CDR1 and CDR2 from the germline V gene are LNHDA and SQIVND (reference sequence). V lost 6 bases to trimming and J lost 0 bases, with 8 bases between them. The CDR3 is made up of 14 amino acids. The CDR3 DNA reads TGTGCCAGTAGGACAGGAACGAACACCGGGGAGCTGTTTTTT. Amino acid sequence: CASRTGTNTGELFF.

The sample holds a few counts of this clone. The junction does not match germline at one end; this may be a read error. This chain joins TRBV29-1 and TRBJ1-2; tentatively, D is TRBD1 (6 bases). Germline values: CDR1 SQVTM, CDR2 ANQGSEA. This CDR3 region has 11 residues. The CDR3 region is CSVRGGAGNTF. The CDR3 region has the DNA TGCAGCGTGCGAGGGGGGGCTGGCAACACCTTC.

On this clone itself: A read error may produce the germline difference seen at one junction end. The V and J genes are TRBV10-2 and TRBJ1-6; tentative D call: TRBD1 (6 bases). The germline V gene has CDR1 WSHSY and CDR2 SAAADI. The CDR3 extends over 17 amino acids. CDR3 nucleotide sequence: TGCGCTAGCAGCCGCAATGCAGGGGAAATGGATAATTCACCCCTCCACTTT. Its protein product is CASSRNAGEMDNSPLHF.